The next 6 T cell receptor beta chains were all read from a single sample in a study of breast tumors, draining lymph nodes, adjacent tissues. TCRdb re-called the multiplex PCR reads with MiXCR, one entry per CDR3 protein. The table lists 140,000 or so distinct CDR3 sequences, about 31% of them singletons. The lymph nodes were axillary draining lymph nodes from breast cancer patients. The sample consisted of axillary lymph node tissue. These receptors all come from a female donor with breast cancer. Some clones in this sample may be carry-over from other donors' samples.

V and J are TRBV2 and TRBJ2-7; TRBD2 might be the D (6 bases). Germline V gene data show CDR1 as SNHLY and CDR2 as FYNNEI. The length of the CDR3 is 16 residues. Trimming took 3 bases from V and 0 from J, leaving 15 bases between them. The chain's CDR3 is CASSEGGAASSYEQYF. The CDR3, as DNA: TGTGCCAGCAGTGAGGGCGGGGCCGCGAGCTCCTACGAGCAGTACTTC.

This clonotype showed up just a few times. One base away lies a much larger clone, so this may be a sequencing read error. V is TRBV6-1 and J is TRBJ1-5, with a tentative D call TRBD1 (6 bases). Germline loops: CDR1 MNHNS, CDR2 SASEGT. The CDR3 spans 16 residues. The V end lost 4 bases, the J end lost 2 bases, and 15 bases lay between the germline ends. CDR3 bases: TGTGCCAGCAGTGGAGCGGGAGGGGGAGGCAATCAGCCCCAGCATTTT. This codes for CASSGAGGGGNQPQHF.

In its sample, this clonotype was seen many times. The genes are TRBV4-1 and TRBJ2-3; possible D gene TRBD2, 5 bases. The CDR3 is made up of 15 amino acids. The germline gives CDR1 MGHRA, CDR2 YSYEKL. The V end lost 0 bases, the J end lost 8 bases, and 15 bases lay between the germline ends. In DNA form, the CDR3 reads TGCGCCAGCAGCCAAGATATGAGGGATGTTGGTACGCAGTATTTT. It is translated as CASSQDMRDVGTQYF.

This clonotype was picked up a small number of times. A read error is possible here, since a much larger clone lies one base away. The V gene is TRBV5-4, the J gene TRBJ1-2, with D possibly matching TRBD1 (5 bases). The CDR3 has 14 amino acids. The ends were cut back, 0 bases at V and 2 bases at J, with 8 bases in the middle. Germline loops: CDR1 SGHNT, CDR2 YYREEE (reference sequence). This CDR3 is CASSLGGTNYGYTF. DNA for the CDR3: TGTGCCAGCAGCTTGGGGGGGACCAACTATGGCTACACCTTC.

This clonotype has ten or more counts. The junction does not match germline at one end; this may be a read error. The rearrangement links TRBV9 to TRBJ1-2, with 8 positions matching TRBD1. The CDR3 is 15 residues long. Germline lookup yields CDR1 SGDLS and CDR2 YYNGEE. The CDR3 DNA reads TGTGCCAGCAGCGAGAGACCGGGACAGGACTATGGCTCCACCTTC. Protein product: CASSERPGQDYGSTF.

This clonotype showed up many times. The chain carries TRBV20-1 and TRBJ2-3, with TRBD2 matching over 11 bases. CDR1 DFQATT and CDR2 SNEGSKA come from the germline V gene (reference sequence). This CDR3 comprises 20 residues. V dropped 2 bases and J dropped 4; count of bases not matched to a gene: 20. The CDR3 loop is CSARSIAGGLQGIMPDTQYF. The CDR3 DNA follows: TGCAGTGCTAGATCCATAGCGGGGGGGCTTCAGGGGATTATGCCAGATACGCAGTATTTT.